This T cell receptor beta chain appears in the sequencing data of a study of cytomegalovirus exposure and HLA in healthy donors. Study-wide points: TCR beta sequences reportedly predicted most subjects' HLA-A and HLA-B alleles accurately. Sequencing likely generated an artifact that appeared as a cluster of highly shared sequence variants. Clonal expansion was found to be greater in HLA-associated TCR beta chains than in equally common others in a later analysis. The authors later linked a missense DCLRE1C variant to TCR beta V- and J-gene trimming.

Germline loops: CDR1 LNHNV, CDR2 YYDKDF (reference sequence). V lost 0 bases to trimming and J lost 0 bases; unmatched junction nucleotides: 9. The CDR3 spans 19 residues. In the PCR, 60 Vbeta and 13 Jbeta primers were used. Sequencing used immunoSEQ multiplex PCR; TCRdb keeps in-frame clones, though not all of them. The sample gives about 180,000 clones, 75% to 85% of which show up once; roughly 4.9% is in the top ten. This clone was seen a few times. Its specificity is unknown. This receptor was obtained from a woman aged 18-29 years in good health and CMV-seropositive. V and J are TRBV15 and TRBJ2-1; 9 bases match TRBD2. The source material was PBMCs. DNA for the CDR3: TGTGCCACCAGCAGAGAACAAGCGGGGGGCCCGAGCTCCTACAATGAGCAGTTCTTC. Its translation: CATSREQAGGPSSYNEQFF.